The T cell receptor (beta chain) under discussion was sequenced for a study of blood T cell repertoires in COVID-19. About the research overall: The cDNA or gDNA used as material had been derived from T cells, B-cell-depleted T cells, or PBMCs.

The CDR3 totals 14 residues. V shed 4 bases and J shed 3 bases, with 9 bases lying between them. The germline V gene encodes CDR1 LNHDA and CDR2 SQIVND (reference sequence). The protocol was immunoSEQ multiplex PCR, while the TCRdb copy is restricted to in-frame clones and leaves out a portion. The data contain about 21,000 clones, roughly 85% of them singletons. The receptor was derived from a human donor in a cohort sampled during active COVID-19. Sequencing input: peripheral blood. The chain combines TRBV19 with TRBJ2-2; D gene ambiguous. The CDR3 nucleotides are TGTGCCAGTAGTAGAGCAGGTTACACCGGGGAGCTGTTTTTT. Translating gives CASSRAGYTGELFF.